These 13 T cell receptor beta chains share one sample of origin, sequenced in a study of CD8+ T cells in alopecia areata. Using CD4, CD8alpha, NKG2D, NKG2ACE and other markers, pooled cutaneous lymph node cells were sorted. RNA, once extracted, was reverse transcribed into cDNA for use as the sequencing template. Method: immunoSEQ multiplex PCR; TCRdb's copy keeps in-frame clones and lacks some. The sample is made up of about 300,000 clones, none counted only once. The sample comprised CD4+ T cells sorted from a lymph node. The receptors stem from a C3H/HeJ mouse with alopecia areata. For this strain, the MHC haplotype corresponds to H2-k.

This clone was observed a few times. Gene names refer to mouse genes. The read ends 4 residues shy of where the CDR3 ends; the end is completed using the germline J gene. This sample also contains other DNA sequences that code for the same CDR3. This sequence joins TRBV31 and TRBJ1-1; 7 bases agree with TRBD1. Per germline, CDR1 GKSSPN and CDR2 SITVG. The CDR3 totals 14 residues. After removal of 0 bases from V and 1 base from J, the junction contained 2 bases not matched to a gene. The CDR3 loop is CAWSLRQGNTEVFF. The DNA read from the CDR3 is TGTGCCTGGAGTCTAAGACAGGGGAACACA.

With respect to this clone: Genes and germline are mouse. The CDR3 extends 4 residues past the end of the read, so its final part is completed from the germline J gene. The chain uses TRBV19 and TRBJ1-2, with 10 bases identical to TRBD1. With V trimmed by 4 bases and J by 4 bases, 4 bases remained unmatched. CDR3 length equals 14 residues. Germline CDR1 FNHDT, CDR2 SITEND (reference sequence). The CDR3 is CASSRDRGISDYTF. The covered CDR3 bases are TGTGCCAGCAGTCGGGACAGGGGAATCTCC.

This clone was detected a few times. Gene names refer to mouse genes. Sequencing ends 4 residues short of the CDR3 end; the germline J gene provides the rest. The gene calls are TRBV19 and TRBJ2-2; TRBD1 agrees at 7 bases. Germline-derived CDR1 and CDR2 are FNHDT and SITEND (reference sequence). This CDR3 is 15 amino acids long. J was trimmed by 4 bases and V by 2 bases; bases with no gene match: 5. CDR3 protein: CASSILTGSTGQLYF. The CDR3 DNA, read in part, is TGTGCCAGCAGTATTTTGACAGGGAGCACCGGG.

The table lists this clone with a few counts. Gene names and germline refer to mouse. The DNA ends 4 residues before the CDR3 does, and the rest of the CDR3 is filled in from the germline J gene. V usage is TRBV13-2 and J usage is TRBJ2-7; 7 nucleotides agree with TRBD1. Germline V CDR1 and CDR2: NNHNN, SYGAGS (reference sequence). The CDR3 runs 14 residues. V lost 2 bases and J lost 3; bases outside the gene matches: 5. The part of the CDR3 DNA that was read is TGTGCCAGCGGTGAACGGGACAGCTACTAT. Translated: CASGERDSYY. The entire CDR3 protein is CASGERDSYYEQYF.

As regards this clone: Gene names refer to mouse genes. The DNA ends 4 residues before the CDR3 does, and the rest of the CDR3 is filled in from the germline J gene. The J gene is TRBJ2-5, the V gene TRBV13-3, with 7 nucleotides matching TRBD2. Germline trimming cut 5 bases from V and 0 bases from J; bases unmatched to any gene: 3. In germline, CDR1 is NNHDY, CDR2 SYVADS. There are 14 residues in the CDR3. CDR3 residues: CASSQTGNQDTQYF. The part of the CDR3 DNA that was read is TGTGCCAGCAGCCAGACTGGGAACCAAGAC.

This clone was seen more than once but under ten times. Gene names and germline match the mouse. Other DNA sequences in the sample encode the same CDR3. The CDR3 here is CTCSARDIQDTQYF. Incomplete CDR3 DNA: TGCACCTGCAGTGCACGGGACATCCAAGAC. The V and J genes are TRBV1 and TRBJ2-5; TRBD1 might be the D (6 bases). The read terminates 4 residues ahead of where the CDR3 ends, so the germline J gene completes it. Deletions cut 2 bases from V and 2 bases from J, with 8 bases between. CDR1 is NSQYPW and CDR2 is LRSPGD in the germline V gene (reference sequence). The CDR3 length is 14 residues.

Concerning this clone: Mouse gene names apply. The CDR3 is cut off 4 residues early in the read; its end comes from the germline J gene. V gene TRBV1 combines with J gene TRBJ2-2, with 9 nucleotides matching TRBD2. In germline, CDR1 is NSQYPW, CDR2 LRSPGD (reference sequence). V gave up 3 bases and J gave up 4 bases; unmatched junction bases: 3. CDR3 length equals 15 residues. The CDR3 sequence: CTCSAGGAATGQLYF. The DNA read from the CDR3 is TGCACCTGCAGTGCTGGGGGGGCTGCCACCGGG.

This clone was seen a handful of times. Gene names are mouse gene names. The read stops 4 residues short of the end of the CDR3; the missing end is completed from the germline J gene. V usage is TRBV19 and J usage is TRBJ1-1, with D possibly matching TRBD1 (6 bases). This CDR3 spans 16 amino acids. CDR1 and CDR2 from the germline V gene are FNHDT and SITEND (reference sequence). The V gene lost 0 bases and the J gene lost 4 bases, with 16 bases spanning the gap. The CDR3 sequence is CASSIAIRGARTEVFF. The DNA read from the CDR3 is TGTGCCAGCAGTATAGCTATACGGGGGGCCCGCACA.

Regarding this clone: The listed genes are named as in mouse. From the germline J gene comes the end of the CDR3, since the read stops 4 residues before it. The chain links TRBV13-1 to TRBJ2-3; 14 nucleotides line up with TRBD2. V lost 3 bases and J lost 0; bases outside the gene matches: 9. The germline V gene encodes CDR1 NSHNY and CDR2 SYGAGN. This CDR3 spans 19 amino acids. The CDR3 DNA, read in part, is TGTGCCAGCAGTGGCCATCCCGGGACTGGGGGGGCGAGTGCAGAA. Its protein is CASSGHPGTGGASAE. In full, the CDR3 reads CASSGHPGTGGASAETLYF.

This clone has only a few counts. Gene labels here are mouse ones. Read coverage stops 4 residues before the CDR3 terminus; the germline J gene supplies the remainder. The chain employs TRBV1 and TRBJ2-7; 9 bases are a match to TRBD2. Germline-derived CDR1 and CDR2 are NSQYPW and LRSPGD (reference sequence). This CDR3 spans 14 amino acids. The CDR3 loop reads CTCSAGGAGYEQYF. CDR3 bases read: TGCACCTGCAGTGCTGGGGGGGCTGGGTAT.

Worth noting for this clone: The gene names here belong to mouse. The observed sequence ends 4 residues before the CDR3 terminus, with the missing tail filled in from the germline J gene. This chain links TRBV5 with TRBJ2-5; 11 bases agree with TRBD2. This CDR3 has 18 amino acids. Germline V gene data show CDR1 as LGHNA and CDR2 as YNLKQL (reference sequence). CDR3 DNA (partial): TGTGCCAGCAGCGAAACGATCACCGGGACTGGGGGCCGGGAC. It is translated as CASSETITGTGGRD. The whole CDR3 sequence reads CASSETITGTGGRDTQYF.

About this clone: Gene names refer to mouse genes. Sequencing ends 4 residues short of the CDR3 end; the germline J gene provides the rest. The rearrangement joins TRBV13-1 to TRBJ2-7, with D perhaps matching TRBD1 (5 bases). Germline CDR1 and CDR2: NSHNY and SYGAGN. The CDR3 contains 15 residues. Trimming removed 0 bases from V and 0 bases from J, with 10 bases in between. The sequenced part of the CDR3 DNA is TGTGCCAGCAGTGATGCGACAGACAGCTCCTAT. It encodes CASSDATDSSY. The whole CDR3 sequence is CASSDATDSSYEQYF.

This clone has only a few counts. The germline and genes are mouse ones. The read ends 4 residues before the CDR3 terminus; that terminus is restored from the germline J gene. The chain carries TRBV1 and TRBJ2-5, with D possibly matching TRBD2 (6 bases). CDR3 length: 14 amino acids. CDR1 and CDR2 from the germline V gene are NSQYPW and LRSPGD (reference sequence). The CDR3: CTCSAGGERDTQYF. The part of the CDR3 DNA that was read is TGCACCTGCAGTGCAGGGGGGGAAAGAGAC. The full variable domain, its missing parts supplied by reference TRBV1 and TRBJ2-5, is VTLLEQNPRWRLVPRGQAVNLRCILKNSQYPWMSWYQQDLQKQLQWLFTLRSPGDKEVKSLPGADYLATRVTDTELRLQVANMSQGRTLYCTCSAGGERDTQYFGPGTRLLVL.